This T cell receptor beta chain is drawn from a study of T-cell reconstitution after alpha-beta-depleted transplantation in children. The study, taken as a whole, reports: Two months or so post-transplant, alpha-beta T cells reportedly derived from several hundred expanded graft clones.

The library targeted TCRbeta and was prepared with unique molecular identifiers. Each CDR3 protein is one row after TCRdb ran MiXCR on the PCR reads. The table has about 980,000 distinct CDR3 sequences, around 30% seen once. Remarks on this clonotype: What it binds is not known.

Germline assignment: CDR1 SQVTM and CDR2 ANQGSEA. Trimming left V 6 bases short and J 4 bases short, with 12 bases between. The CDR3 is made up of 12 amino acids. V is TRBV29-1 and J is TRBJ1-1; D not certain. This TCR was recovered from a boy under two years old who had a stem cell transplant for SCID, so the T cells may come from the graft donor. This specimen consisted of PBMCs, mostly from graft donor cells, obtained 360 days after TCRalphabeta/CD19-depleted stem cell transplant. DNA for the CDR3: TGCAGCGTGCGGACTCCCCCCACTGAAGCTTTCTTT. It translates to CSVRTPPTEAFF.